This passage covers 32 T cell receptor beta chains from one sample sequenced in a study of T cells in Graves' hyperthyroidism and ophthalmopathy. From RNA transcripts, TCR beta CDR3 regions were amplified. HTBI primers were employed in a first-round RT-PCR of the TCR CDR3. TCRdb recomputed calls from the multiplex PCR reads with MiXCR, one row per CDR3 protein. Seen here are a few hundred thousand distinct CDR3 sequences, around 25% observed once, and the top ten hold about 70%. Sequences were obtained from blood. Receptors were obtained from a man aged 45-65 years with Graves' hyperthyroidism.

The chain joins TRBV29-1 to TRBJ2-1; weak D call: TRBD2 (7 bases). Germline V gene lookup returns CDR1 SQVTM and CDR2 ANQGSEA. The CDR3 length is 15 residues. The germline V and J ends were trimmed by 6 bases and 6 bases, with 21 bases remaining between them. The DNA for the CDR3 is TGCAGCGTAGTAGATATGAGGCGGGGGCCCAATGAGCAGTTCTTC. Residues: CSVVDMRRGPNEQFF.

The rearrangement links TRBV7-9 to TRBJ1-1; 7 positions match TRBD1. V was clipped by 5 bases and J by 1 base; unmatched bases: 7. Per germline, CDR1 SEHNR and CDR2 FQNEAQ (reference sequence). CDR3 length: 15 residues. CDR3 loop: CASSPGQDPNTEAFF. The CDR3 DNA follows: TGTGCCAGCAGCCCAGGACAGGATCCGAACACTGAAGCTTTCTTT.

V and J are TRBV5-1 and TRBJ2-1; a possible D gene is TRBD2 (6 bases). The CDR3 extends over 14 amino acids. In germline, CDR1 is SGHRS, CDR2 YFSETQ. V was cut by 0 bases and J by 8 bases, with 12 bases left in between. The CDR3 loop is CASSLGGGGDEQFF. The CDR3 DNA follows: TGCGCCAGCAGCTTGGGTGGGGGAGGCGATGAGCAGTTCTTC.

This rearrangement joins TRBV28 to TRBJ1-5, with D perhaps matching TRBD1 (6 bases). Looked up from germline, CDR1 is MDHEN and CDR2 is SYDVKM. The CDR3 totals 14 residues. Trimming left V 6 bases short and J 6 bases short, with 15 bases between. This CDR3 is CASRAGRGGQPQHF. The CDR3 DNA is TGTGCCAGCAGGGCAGGGAGGGGGGGTCAGCCCCAGCATTTT. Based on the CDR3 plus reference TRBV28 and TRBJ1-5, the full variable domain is DVKVTQSSRYLVKRTGEKVFLECVQDMDHENMFWYRQDPGLGLRLIYFSYDVKMKEKGDIPEGYSVSREKKERFSLILESASTNQTSMYLCASRAGRGGQPQHFGDGTRLSIL.

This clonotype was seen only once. The CDR3 is CATSSAGLNYEQYF. The CDR3 nucleotides read TGTGCCACCAGCAGCGCAGGTCTAAACTACGAGCAGTACTTC. The rearrangement uses TRBV15 and TRBJ2-7; no firm D call. CDR1 and CDR2 from the germline V gene are LNHNV and YYDKDF (reference sequence). V was trimmed by 3 bases and J by 3 bases, leaving 12 bases between them. The CDR3 totals 14 residues.

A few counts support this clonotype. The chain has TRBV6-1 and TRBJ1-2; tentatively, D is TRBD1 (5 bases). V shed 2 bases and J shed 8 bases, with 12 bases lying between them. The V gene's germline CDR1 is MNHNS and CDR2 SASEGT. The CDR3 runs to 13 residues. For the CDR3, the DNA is TGTGCCAGCAGTGAAAATGCAGGGTTGGGCTACACCTTC. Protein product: CASSENAGLGYTF.

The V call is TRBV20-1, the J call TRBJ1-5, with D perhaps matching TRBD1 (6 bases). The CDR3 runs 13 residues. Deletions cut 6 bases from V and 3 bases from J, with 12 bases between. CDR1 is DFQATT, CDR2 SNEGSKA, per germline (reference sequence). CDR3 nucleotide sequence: TGCAGTGCGGGGCAGGGGCACAATCAGCCCCAGCATTTT. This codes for CSAGQGHNQPQHF.

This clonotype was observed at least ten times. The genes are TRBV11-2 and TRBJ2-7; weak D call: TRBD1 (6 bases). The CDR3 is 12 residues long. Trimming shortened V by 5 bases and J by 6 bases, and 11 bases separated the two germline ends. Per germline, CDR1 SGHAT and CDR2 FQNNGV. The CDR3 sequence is CASSPGQIEQYF. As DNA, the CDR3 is TGTGCCAGCAGCCCGGGACAAATCGAGCAGTACTTC.

The CDR3 DNA reads as TGTGCCAGCAGTTCTGCCGGGACGGACAATCAGCCCCAGCATTTT. Translated, it gives CASSSAGTDNQPQHF. The V call is TRBV6-5, the J call TRBJ1-5; possibly TRBD1 for D (5 bases). The CDR3 contains 15 residues. CDR1 MNHEY and CDR2 SVGAGI come from the germline V gene. V was cut by 4 bases and J by 3 bases, with 13 bases left in between.

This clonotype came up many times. Here the CDR3 reads CASSSRTSGYEQYF. The CDR3 DNA reads as TGTGCCAGCAGCTCCCGGACTAGCGGCTACGAGCAGTACTTC. The J gene is TRBJ2-7, the V gene TRBV7-2; TRBD2 matches at 10 bases. Germline loops: CDR1 SGHTA, CDR2 FQGNSA. CDR3 size: 14 residues. Unmatched junction bases numbered 3, after V lost 4 bases and J lost 3 bases.

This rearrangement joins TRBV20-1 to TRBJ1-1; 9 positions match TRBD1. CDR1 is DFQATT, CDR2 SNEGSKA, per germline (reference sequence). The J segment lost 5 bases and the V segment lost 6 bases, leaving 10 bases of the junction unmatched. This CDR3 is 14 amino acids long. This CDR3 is CSADVDGTGTEAFF. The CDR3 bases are TGCAGTGCCGACGTAGATGGGACAGGGACTGAAGCTTTCTTT.

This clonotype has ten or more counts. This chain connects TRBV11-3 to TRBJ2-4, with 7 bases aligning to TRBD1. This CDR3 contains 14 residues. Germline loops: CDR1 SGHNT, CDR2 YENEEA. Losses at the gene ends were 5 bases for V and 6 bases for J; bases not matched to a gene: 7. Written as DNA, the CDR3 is TGTGCCAGCAGCACCCGACAGGGTGGAAACATTCAGTACTTC. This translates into CASSTRQGGNIQYF.

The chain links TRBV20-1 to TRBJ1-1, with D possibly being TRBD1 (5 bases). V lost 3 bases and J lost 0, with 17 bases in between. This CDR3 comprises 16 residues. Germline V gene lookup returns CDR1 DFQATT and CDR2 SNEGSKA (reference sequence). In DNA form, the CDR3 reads TGCAGTGCTAGGACAGTAAGATGGGAGATGAACACTGAAGCTTTCTTT. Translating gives CSARTVRWEMNTEAFF.

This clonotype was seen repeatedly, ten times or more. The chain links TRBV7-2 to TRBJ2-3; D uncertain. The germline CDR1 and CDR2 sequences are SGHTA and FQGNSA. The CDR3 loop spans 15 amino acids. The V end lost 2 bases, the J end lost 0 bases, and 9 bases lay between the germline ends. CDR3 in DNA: TGTGCCAGCAGCTTATGGAAGGCTAGCACAGATACGCAGTATTTT. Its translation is CASSLWKASTDTQYF.

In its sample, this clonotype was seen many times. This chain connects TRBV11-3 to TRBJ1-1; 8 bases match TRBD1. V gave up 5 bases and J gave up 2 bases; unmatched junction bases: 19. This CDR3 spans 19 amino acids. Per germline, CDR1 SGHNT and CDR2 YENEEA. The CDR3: CASSPRTGLILYANTEAFF. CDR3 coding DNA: TGTGCCAGCAGCCCAAGGACAGGGTTGATACTGTACGCAAACACTGAAGCTTTCTTT.

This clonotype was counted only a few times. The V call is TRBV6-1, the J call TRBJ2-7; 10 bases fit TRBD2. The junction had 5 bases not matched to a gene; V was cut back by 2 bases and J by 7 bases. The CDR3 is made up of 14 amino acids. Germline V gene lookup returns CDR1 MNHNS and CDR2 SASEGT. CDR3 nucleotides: TGTGCCAGCAGTGAAAGAGCGGGAGGGCTGGAGCAGTACTTC. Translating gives CASSERAGGLEQYF.

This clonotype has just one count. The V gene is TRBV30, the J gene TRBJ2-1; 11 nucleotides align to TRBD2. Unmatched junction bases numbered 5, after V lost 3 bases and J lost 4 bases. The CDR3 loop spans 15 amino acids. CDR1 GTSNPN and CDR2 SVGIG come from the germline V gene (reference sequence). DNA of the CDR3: TGTGCCTGGAGGAAACTAGCGGGAGCTTACAATGAGCAGTTCTTC. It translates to CAWRKLAGAYNEQFF.

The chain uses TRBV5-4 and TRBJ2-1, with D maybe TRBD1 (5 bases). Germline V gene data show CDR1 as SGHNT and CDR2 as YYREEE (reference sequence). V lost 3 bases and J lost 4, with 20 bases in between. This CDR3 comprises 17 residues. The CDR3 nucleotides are TGTGCCAGCAGCTCCCCCTCGGCCGGTAGGGGTTACAATGAGCAGTTCTTC. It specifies CASSSPSAGRGYNEQFF.

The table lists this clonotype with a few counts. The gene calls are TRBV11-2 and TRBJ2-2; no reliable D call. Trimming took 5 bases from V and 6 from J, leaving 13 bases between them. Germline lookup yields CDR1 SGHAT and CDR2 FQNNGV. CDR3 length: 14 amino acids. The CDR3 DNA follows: TGTGCCAGCAGCCCACCCGCATTGGCCGGGGAGCTGTTTTTT. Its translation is CASSPPALAGELFF.

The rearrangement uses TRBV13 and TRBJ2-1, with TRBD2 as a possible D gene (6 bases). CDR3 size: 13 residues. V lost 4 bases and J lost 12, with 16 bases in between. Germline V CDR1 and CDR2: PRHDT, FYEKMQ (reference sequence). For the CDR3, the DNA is TGTGCCAGCAGCTGGGACTCGAACAAGGGGCAGTTCTTC. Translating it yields CASSWDSNKGQFF.

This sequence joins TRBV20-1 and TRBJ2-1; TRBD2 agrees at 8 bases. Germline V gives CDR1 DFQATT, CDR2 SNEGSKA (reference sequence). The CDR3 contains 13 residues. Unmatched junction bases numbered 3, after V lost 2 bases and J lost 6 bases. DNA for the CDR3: TGCAGTGCTAGACAAGCGGGGGTCAATGAGCAGTTCTTC. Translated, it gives CSARQAGVNEQFF.

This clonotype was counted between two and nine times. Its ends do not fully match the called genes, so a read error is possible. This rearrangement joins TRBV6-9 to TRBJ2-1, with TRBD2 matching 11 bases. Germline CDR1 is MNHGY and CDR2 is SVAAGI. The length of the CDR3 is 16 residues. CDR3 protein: CASSDKLAGVMNEQFF. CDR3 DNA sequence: TGCGCCAGCAGTGATAAACTAGCGGGAGTCATGAATGAGCAGTTCTTC.

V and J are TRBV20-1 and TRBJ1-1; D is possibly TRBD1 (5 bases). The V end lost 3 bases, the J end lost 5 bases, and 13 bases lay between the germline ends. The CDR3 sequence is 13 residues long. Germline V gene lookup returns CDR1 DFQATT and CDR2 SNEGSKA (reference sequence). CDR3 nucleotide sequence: TGCAGTGCTAGGGGGGGGGTTGGTACTGAAGCTTTCTTT. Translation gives CSARGGVGTEAFF.

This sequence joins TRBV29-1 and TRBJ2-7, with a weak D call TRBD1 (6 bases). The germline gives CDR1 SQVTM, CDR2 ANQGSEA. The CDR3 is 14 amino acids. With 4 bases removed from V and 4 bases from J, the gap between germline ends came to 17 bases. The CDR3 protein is CSVAETGGVYEQYF. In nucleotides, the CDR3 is TGCAGCGTTGCCGAGACTGGGGGCGTTTACGAGCAGTACTTC.

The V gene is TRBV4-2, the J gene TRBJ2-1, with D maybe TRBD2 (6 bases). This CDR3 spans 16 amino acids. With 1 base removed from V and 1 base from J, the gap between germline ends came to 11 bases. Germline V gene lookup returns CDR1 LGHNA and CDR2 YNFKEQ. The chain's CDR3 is CASSQGASESYNEQFF. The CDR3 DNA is TGTGCCAGCAGCCAAGGCGCTAGCGAATCCTACAATGAGCAGTTCTTC.

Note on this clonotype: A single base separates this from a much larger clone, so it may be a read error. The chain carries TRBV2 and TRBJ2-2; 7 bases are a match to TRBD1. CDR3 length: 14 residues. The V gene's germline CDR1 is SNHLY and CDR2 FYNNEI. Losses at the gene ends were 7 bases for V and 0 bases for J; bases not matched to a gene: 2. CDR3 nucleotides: TGTGCCAGCAAGGGGACAGCGAACACCGGGGAGCTGTTTTTT. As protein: CASKGTANTGELFF. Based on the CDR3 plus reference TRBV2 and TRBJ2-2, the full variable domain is EPEVTQTPSHQVTQMGQEVILRCVPISNHLYFYWYRQILGQKVEFLVSFYNNEISEKSEIFDDQFSVERPDGSNFTLKIRSTKLEDSAMYFCASKGTANTGELFFGEGSRLTVL.

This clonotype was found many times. This CDR3 is CASSPWTAEAFF. The DNA of the CDR3 is TGTGCCAGCAGCCCCTGGACGGCAGAAGCTTTCTTT. The V and J genes are TRBV3-1 and TRBJ1-1; the D is unclear. The CDR3 covers 12 residues. CDR1 is LGHDT and CDR2 is YNNKEL in the germline V gene (reference sequence). V was clipped by 4 bases and J by 8 bases, with 11 bases between them. The variable domain in full, completed from reference TRBV3-1 and TRBJ1-1, reads DTAVSQTPKYLVTQMGNDKSIKCEQNLGHDTMYWYKQDSKKFLKIMFSYNNKELIINETVPNRFSPKSPDKAHLNLHINSLELGDSAVYFCASSPWTAEAFFGQGTRLTVV.

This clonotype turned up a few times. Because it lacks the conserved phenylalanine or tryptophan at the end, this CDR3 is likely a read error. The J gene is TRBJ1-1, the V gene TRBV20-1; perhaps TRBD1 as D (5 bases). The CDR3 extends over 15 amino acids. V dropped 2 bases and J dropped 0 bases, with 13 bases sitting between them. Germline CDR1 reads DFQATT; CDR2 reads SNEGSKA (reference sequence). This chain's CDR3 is CSARTHQGLNTEAFL. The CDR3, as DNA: TGCAGTGCTAGAACTCATCAGGGCTTGAACACTGAAGCTTTCCTT.

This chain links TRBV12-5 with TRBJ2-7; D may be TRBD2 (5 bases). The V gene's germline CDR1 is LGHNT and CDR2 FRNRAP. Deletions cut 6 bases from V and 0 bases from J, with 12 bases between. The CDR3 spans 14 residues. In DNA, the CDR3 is TGTGCTAGTGGCCCAAGCGGTACCTCCTACGAGCAGTACTTC. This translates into CASGPSGTSYEQYF.

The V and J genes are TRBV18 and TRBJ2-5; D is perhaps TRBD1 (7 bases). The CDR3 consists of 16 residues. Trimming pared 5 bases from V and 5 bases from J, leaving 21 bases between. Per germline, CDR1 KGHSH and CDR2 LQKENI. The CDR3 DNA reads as TGTGCCAGCTCAGCCGATTGGAGGGGGCTCGACGAGACCCAGTACTTC. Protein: CASSADWRGLDETQYF.

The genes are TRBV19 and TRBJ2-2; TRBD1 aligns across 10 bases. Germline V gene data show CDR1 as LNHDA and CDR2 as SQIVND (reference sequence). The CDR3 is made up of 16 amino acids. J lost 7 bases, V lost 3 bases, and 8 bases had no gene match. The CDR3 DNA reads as TGTGCCAGTAGTATTCTACCGGGACAGGGGATCGGGGAGCTGTTTTTT. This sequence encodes CASSILPGQGIGELFF.

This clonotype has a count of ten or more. CDR3 residues: CASSLGASYNEQFF. The CDR3 DNA is TGTGCCAGCAGTCTCGGGGCTTCCTACAATGAGCAGTTCTTC. The J gene is TRBJ2-1, the V gene TRBV28; possibly TRBD1 or TRBD2 for D (5 bases each). CDR3 length: 14 amino acids. Germline CDR1 and CDR2: MDHEN and SYDVKM. Between the trimmed V and J ends, which lost 5 bases and 1 base, there was a span of 9 bases. The full variable domain, in which reference TRBV28 and TRBJ2-1 provide the parts outside the CDR3, is DVKVTQSSRYLVKRTGEKVFLECVQDMDHENMFWYRQDPGLGLRLIYFSYDVKMKEKGDIPEGYSVSREKKERFSLILESASTNQTSMYLCASSLGASYNEQFFGPGTRLTVL.